Given below is one T cell receptor beta chain in context. As yet, its antigen is unknown. This CDR3 spans 14 amino acids. Germline trimming cut 5 bases from V and 9 bases from J; bases unmatched to any gene: 8. The germline CDR1 and CDR2 sequences are LNHDA and SQIVND (reference sequence). Source study methods: Samples held a median of approximately 96,000 TCRs, range about 20,000–690,600. TCRdb processed the RACE reads anew with MiXCR; each CDR3 protein has one entry. These V and J calls derive from TCRdb rather than the authors' analysis. The sample lists a few hundred thousand distinct CDR3 sequences; almost 8% were seen once. The data are from a study of human T cells and chemical hapten exposure. Study in general: Skin of the upper inner arm, approximately 2 cm by approximately 2 cm, received 2% DPC for sensitization.

Time point described: pre-sensitization, week 0. As to treatment: therapeutic diphenylcyclopropenone sensitization with weekly scalp DPC. Each patch test followed a blood draw. Regarding the study as a whole: Controls formed significantly fewer large CDR3 similarity clusters than expanded TCRs did.

The sequenced sample was whole blood, obtained in connection with sensitization to the hapten diphenylcyclopropenone (DPC). This clonotype originated in a man aged 18 to 29 with alopecia areata. Some clones in this sample may be carry-over from other donors' samples. The V gene is TRBV19, the J gene TRBJ1-5; TRBD1 agrees at 9 bases. The CDR3 loop reads CASSPGTGQMPQHF. As DNA, the CDR3 is TGTGCCAGTAGTCCCGGGACAGGGCAAATGCCCCAGCATTTT.